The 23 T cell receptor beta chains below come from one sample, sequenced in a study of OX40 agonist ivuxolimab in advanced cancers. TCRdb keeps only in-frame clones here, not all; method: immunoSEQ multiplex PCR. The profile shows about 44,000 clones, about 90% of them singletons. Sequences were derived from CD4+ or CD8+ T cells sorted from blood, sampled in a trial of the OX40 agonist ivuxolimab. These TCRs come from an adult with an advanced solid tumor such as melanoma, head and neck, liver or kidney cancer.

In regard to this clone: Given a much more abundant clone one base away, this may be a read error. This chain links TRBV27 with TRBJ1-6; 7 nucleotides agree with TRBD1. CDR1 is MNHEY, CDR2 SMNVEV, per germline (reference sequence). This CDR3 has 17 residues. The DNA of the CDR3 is TGTGCCAGCAGTTTAGCCCGGACAGGTCCATATAATTCACCCCCCCACTTT. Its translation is CASSLARTGPYNSPPHF.

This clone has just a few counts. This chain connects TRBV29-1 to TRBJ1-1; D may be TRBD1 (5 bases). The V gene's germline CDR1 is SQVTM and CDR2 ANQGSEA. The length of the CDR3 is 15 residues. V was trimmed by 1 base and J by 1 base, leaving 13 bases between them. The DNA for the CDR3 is TGCAGCGTTGAAGGTCAGGGTAGATGGAACACTGAAGCTTTCTTT. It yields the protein CSVEGQGRWNTEAFF.

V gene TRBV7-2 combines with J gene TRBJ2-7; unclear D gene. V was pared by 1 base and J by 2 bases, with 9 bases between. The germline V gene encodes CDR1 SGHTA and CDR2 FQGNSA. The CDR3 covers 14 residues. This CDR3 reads CASSLVGETYEQYF. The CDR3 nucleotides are TGTGCCAGCAGCTTAGTAGGCGAGACCTACGAGCAGTACTTC.

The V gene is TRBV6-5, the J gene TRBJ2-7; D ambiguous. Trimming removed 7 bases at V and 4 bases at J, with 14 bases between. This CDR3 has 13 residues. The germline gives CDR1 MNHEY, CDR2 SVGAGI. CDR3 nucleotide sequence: TGTGCCAGCATGGCCCCCTCGGATTACGAGCAGTACTTC. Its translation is CASMAPSDYEQYF.

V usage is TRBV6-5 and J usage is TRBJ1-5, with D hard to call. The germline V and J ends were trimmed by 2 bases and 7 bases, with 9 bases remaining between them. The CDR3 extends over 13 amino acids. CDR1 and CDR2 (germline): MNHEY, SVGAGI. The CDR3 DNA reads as TGTGCCAGCAGTTACGATGGTGGCCAGCCCCAGCATTTT. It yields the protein CASSYDGGQPQHF.

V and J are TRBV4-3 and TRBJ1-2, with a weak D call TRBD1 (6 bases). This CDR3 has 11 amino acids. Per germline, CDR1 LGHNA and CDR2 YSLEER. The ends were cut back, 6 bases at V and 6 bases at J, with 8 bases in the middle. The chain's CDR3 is CASSTGNGYTF. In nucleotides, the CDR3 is TGCGCCAGCAGTACAGGGAATGGCTACACCTTC.

CDR3 in amino acids: CASSRGGVTEAFF. In DNA, the CDR3 is TGTGCCAGCAGCCGTGGAGGGGTCACTGAAGCTTTCTTT. The gene calls are TRBV5-4 and TRBJ1-1; possible D gene TRBD1, 5 bases. Trimming took 4 bases from V and 4 from J, leaving 11 bases between them. The CDR3 spans 13 residues. CDR1 and CDR2 from the germline V gene are SGHNT and YYREEE (reference sequence).

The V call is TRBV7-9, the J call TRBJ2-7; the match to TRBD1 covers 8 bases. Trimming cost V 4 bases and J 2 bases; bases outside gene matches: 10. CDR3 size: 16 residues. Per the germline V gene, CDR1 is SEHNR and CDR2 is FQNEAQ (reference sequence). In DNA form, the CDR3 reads TGTGCCAGCAGCTCACCGGTGACAGGGGAAACCTACGAGCAGTACTTC. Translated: CASSSPVTGETYEQYF. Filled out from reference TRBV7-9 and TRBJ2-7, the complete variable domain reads DTGVSQNPRHKITKRGQNVTFRCDPISEHNRLYWYRQTLGQGPEFLTYFQNEAQLEKSRLLSDRFSAERPKGSFSTLEIQRTEQGDSAMYLCASSSPVTGETYEQYFGPGTRLTVT.

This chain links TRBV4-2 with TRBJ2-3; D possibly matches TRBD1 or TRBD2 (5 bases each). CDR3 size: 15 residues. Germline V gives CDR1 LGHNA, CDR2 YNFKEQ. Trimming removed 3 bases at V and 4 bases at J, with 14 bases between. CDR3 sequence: CASSQGPPSSDTQYF. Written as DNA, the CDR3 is TGTGCCAGCAGCCAGGGACCTCCGTCGTCAGATACGCAGTATTTT.

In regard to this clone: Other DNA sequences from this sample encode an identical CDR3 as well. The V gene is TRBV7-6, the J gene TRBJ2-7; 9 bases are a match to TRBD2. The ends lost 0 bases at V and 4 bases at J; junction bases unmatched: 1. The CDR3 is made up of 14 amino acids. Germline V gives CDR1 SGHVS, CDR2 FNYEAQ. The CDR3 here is CASSLASGGYEQYF. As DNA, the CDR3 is TGTGCCAGCAGCTTAGCGAGCGGGGGGTACGAGCAGTACTTC.

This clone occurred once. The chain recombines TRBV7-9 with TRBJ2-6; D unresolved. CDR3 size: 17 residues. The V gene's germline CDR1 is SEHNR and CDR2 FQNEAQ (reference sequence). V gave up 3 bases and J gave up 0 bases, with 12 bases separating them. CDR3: CASSFRTPDSGANVLTF. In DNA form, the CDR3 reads TGTGCCAGCAGCTTTCGGACCCCTGACTCTGGGGCCAACGTCCTGACTTTC.

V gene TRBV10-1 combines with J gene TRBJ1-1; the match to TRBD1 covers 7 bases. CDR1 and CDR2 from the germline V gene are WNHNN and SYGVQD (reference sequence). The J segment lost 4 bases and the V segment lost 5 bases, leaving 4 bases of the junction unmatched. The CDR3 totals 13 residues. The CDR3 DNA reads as TGCGCCAGCAGTCAGGGGGATGGCACTGAAGCTTTCTTT. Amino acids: CASSQGDGTEAFF.

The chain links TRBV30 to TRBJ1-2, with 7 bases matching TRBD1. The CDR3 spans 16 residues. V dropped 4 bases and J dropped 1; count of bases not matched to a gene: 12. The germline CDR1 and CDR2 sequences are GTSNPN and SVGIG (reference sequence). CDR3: CAWTPDSRGLNYGYTF. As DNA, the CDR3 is TGTGCCTGGACCCCAGACTCTAGGGGGCTTAACTATGGCTACACCTTC.

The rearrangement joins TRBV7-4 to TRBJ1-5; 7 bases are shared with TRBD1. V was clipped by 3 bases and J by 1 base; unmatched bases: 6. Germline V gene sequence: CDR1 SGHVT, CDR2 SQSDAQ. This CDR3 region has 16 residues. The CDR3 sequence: CASSFPQGLSNQPQHF. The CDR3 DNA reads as TGTGCCAGCAGCTTTCCACAGGGGTTAAGCAATCAGCCCCAGCATTTT. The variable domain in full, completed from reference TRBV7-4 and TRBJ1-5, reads GAGVSQSPRYKVAKRGRDVALRCDSISGHVTLYWYRQTLGQGSEVLTYSQSDAQRDKSGRPSGRFSAERPERSVSTLKIQRTEQGDSAVYLCASSFPQGLSNQPQHFGDGTRLSIL.

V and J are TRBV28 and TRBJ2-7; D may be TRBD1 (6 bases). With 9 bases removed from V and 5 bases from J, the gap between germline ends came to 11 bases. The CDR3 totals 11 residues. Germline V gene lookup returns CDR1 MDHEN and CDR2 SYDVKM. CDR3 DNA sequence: TGTGCCAGTCATCAGGGGAACGAGCAGTACTTC. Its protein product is CASHQGNEQYF.

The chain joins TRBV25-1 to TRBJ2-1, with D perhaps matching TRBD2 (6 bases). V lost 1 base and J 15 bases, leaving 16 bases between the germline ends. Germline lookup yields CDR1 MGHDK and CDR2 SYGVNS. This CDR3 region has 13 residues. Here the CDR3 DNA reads TGTGCCAGCAGTGAATTCGCGGGGCGGGGAGGGTTCTTC. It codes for CASSEFAGRGGFF.

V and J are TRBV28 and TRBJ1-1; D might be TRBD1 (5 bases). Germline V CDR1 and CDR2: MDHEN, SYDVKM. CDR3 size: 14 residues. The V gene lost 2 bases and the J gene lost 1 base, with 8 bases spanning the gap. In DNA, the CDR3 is TGTGCCAGCAGTTTAATCAGGGCGAACACTGAAGCTTTCTTT. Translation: CASSLIRANTEAFF.

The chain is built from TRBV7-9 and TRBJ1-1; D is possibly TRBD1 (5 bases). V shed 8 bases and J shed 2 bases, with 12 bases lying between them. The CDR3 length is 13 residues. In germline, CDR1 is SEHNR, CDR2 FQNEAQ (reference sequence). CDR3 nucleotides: TGTGCCAGCTGGGGGGAGGGAAACACTGAAGCTTTCTTT. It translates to CASWGEGNTEAFF. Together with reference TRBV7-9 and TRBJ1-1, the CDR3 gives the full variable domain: DTGVSQNPRHKITKRGQNVTFRCDPISEHNRLYWYRQTLGQGPEFLTYFQNEAQLEKSRLLSDRFSAERPKGSFSTLEIQRTEQGDSAMYLCASWGEGNTEAFFGQGTRLTVV.

The CDR3 sequence: CASSLRDRYSISGNTIYF. CDR3 sequence (DNA): TGTGCCAGCAGTTTACGGGACAGGTACTCTATCTCTGGAAACACCATATATTTT. The gene calls are TRBV28 and TRBJ1-3, with 8 bases matching TRBD1. After removal of 2 bases from V and 0 bases from J, the junction contained 9 bases not matched to a gene. This CDR3 spans 18 amino acids. Germline CDR1 is MDHEN and CDR2 is SYDVKM.

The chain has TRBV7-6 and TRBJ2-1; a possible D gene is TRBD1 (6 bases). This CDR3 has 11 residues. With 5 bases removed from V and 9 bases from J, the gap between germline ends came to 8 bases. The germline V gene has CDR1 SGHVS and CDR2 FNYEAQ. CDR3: CASSQGIEQFF. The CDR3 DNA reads TGTGCCAGCAGCCAGGGGATTGAGCAGTTCTTC.

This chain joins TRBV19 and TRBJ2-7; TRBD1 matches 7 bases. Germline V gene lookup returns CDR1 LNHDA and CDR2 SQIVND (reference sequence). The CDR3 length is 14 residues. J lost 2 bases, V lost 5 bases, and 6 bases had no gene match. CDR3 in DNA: TGTGCCAGTAGTTACCGGGACAGCACCTACGAGCAGTACTTC. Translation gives CASSYRDSTYEQYF.

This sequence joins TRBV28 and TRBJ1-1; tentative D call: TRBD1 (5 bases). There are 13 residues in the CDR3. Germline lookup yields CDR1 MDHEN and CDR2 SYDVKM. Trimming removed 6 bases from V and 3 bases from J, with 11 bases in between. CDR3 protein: CASRRQGYTEAFF. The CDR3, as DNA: TGTGCCAGCAGGCGTCAGGGTTACACTGAAGCTTTCTTT.

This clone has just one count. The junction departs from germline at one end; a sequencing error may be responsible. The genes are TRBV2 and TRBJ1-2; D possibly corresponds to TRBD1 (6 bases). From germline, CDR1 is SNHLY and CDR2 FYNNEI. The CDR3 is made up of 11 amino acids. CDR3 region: CAGGQGSDYTF. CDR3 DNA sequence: TGCGCCGGGGGGCAGGGGAGTGACTACACCTTC.